These T cell receptor beta chains were read from a single sample in a study of blood T cell repertoires in COVID-19. Using immunoSEQ multiplex PCR, the repertoire was profiled, and TCRdb retains in-frame clones only, with some absent. This table holds roughly 180,000 clones, more than 70% found once. The specimen was PBMCs or T cells enriched from blood (not recorded which). The origin of the receptors is a man in his sixties who had recovered from COVID-19. Both conserved end residues are part of each CDR3. The D gene is left open where the match is weak. Rows may omit the clone size; those that give it use once, few, many or a size class.

D: TRBD2
J: TRBJ2-2
V: TRBV7-2
size: -
CDR3: CASSRTSGDTGELFF
DNA: TGTGCCAGCAGCCGGACTAGCGGGGACACCGGGGAGCTGTTTTTT

D: TRBD2
J: TRBJ2-1
V: TRBV19
size: -
CDR3: CASSPHRSGSSYNEQFF
DNA: TGTGCCAGTAGTCCACACAGGAGCGGGAGCTCCTACAATGAGCAGTTCTTC

D: TRBD2
J: TRBJ2-5
V: TRBV7-8
size: -
CDR3: CASSTASGARAQYF
DNA: TGTGCCAGCAGCACGGCTAGCGGGGCCAGGGCCCAGTACTTC

D: TRBD1
J: TRBJ1-2
V: TRBV28
size: few
CDR3: CASSPFTPGTGGYGYTF
DNA: TGTGCCAGCAGCCCATTTACGCCCGGGACAGGGGGCTATGGCTACACCTTC

D: TRBD2
J: TRBJ2-3
V: TRBV6-5
size: -
CDR3: CASASGTSTDTQYF
DNA: TGTGCCAGCGCTAGCGGGACTAGCACAGATACGCAGTATTTT

D: TRBD1
J: TRBJ1-5
V: TRBV27
size: few
CDR3: CASRIGQGANQPQHF
DNA: TGTGCCAGCAGGATTGGACAGGGGGCTAATCAGCCCCAGCATTTT

D: TRBD1
J: TRBJ2-7
V: TRBV6-1
size: many
CDR3: CASSEANRGYTEQYF
DNA: TGTGCCAGCAGTGAAGCGAACAGGGGGTACACCGAGCAGTACTTC

D: -
J: TRBJ2-7
V: TRBV6-5
size: -
CDR3: CASTGSYEQYF
DNA: TGTGCCAGCACAGGGTCCTACGAGCAGTACTTC

D: TRBD1
J: TRBJ2-1
V: TRBV9
size: many
CDR3: CASSEQGFDHNEQFF
DNA: TGTGCCAGCAGCGAACAGGGGTTTGACCACAATGAGCAGTTCTTC

D: -
J: TRBJ2-1
V: TRBV9
size: many
CDR3: CASSVRDSYNEQFF
DNA: TGTGCCAGCAGCGTGAGGGATAGCTACAATGAGCAGTTCTTC

D: TRBD1
J: TRBJ1-2
V: TRBV28
size: -
CDR3: CASRLETGLDGYTF
DNA: TGTGCCAGCAGATTAGAGACAGGGTTGGATGGCTACACCTTC

D: -
J: TRBJ2-2
V: TRBV7-3
size: -
CDR3: CASSLDGGTGELFF
DNA: TGTGCCAGCAGCTTAGACGGGGGAACCGGGGAGCTGTTTTTT

D: TRBD1
J: TRBJ2-3
V: TRBV19
size: -
CDR3: CASSIFTGGARDTQYF
DNA: TGTGCCAGTAGTATCTTTACAGGGGGCGCGCGAGATACGCAGTATTTT

D: -
J: TRBJ2-1
V: TRBV9
size: few
CDR3: CASSVGPDEDNEQFF
DNA: TGTGCCAGCAGCGTAGGGCCCGATGAAGACAATGAGCAGTTCTTC

D: TRBD1
J: TRBJ1-1
V: TRBV28
size: -
CDR3: CASSKQGARTEAFF
DNA: TGTGCCAGCAGTAAACAGGGGGCGCGGACTGAAGCTTTCTTT

D: TRBD2
J: TRBJ2-2
V: TRBV5-1
size: -
CDR3: CASSNLKPGLAGGNTGELFF
DNA: TGCGCCAGCAGCAACCTAAAGCCGGGACTAGCGGGGGGGAACACCGGGGAGCTGTTTTTT

D: -
J: TRBJ2-1
V: TRBV5-1
size: few
CDR3: CASSLDREKHEQFF
DNA: TGCGCCAGCAGCTTGGACAGGGAAAAACATGAGCAGTTCTTC

D: -
J: TRBJ2-3
V: TRBV2
size: -
CDR3: CASIRGSTDTQYF
DNA: TGTGCCAGCATTAGGGGGAGCACAGATACGCAGTATTTT

D: -
J: TRBJ2-3
V: TRBV21-1
size: once
CDR3: CASSKGRAASGANTQYF
DNA: TGTGCCAGCAGCAAAGGCAGGGCCGCTAGCGGGGCAAATACGCAGTATTTT

D: -
J: TRBJ1-3
V: TRBV27
size: once
CDR3: CASSLSFGAGNTIYF
DNA: TGTGCCAGCAGTTTGTCATTTGGAGCTGGAAACACCATATATTTT

D: TRBD2
J: TRBJ2-5
V: TRBV5-1
size: -
CDR3: CASSEVAGGQETQYF
DNA: TGCGCCAGCAGTGAGGTAGCGGGGGGTCAAGAGACCCAGTACTTC

D: TRBD1
J: TRBJ2-1
V: TRBV28
size: -
CDR3: CASSSTTGDFNEQFF
DNA: TGTGCCAGCAGTTCAACTACAGGGGATTTTAATGAGCAGTTCTTC

D: TRBD1
J: TRBJ2-6
V: TRBV12-5
size: -
CDR3: CASGFGQGTGANVLTF
DNA: TGTGCTAGTGGTTTCGGACAGGGGACCGGGGCCAACGTCCTGACTTTC

D: -
J: TRBJ1-6
V: TRBV6-4
size: -
CDR3: CASSLEGQGESPLHF
DNA: TGTGCCAGCTCGTTGGAGGGGCAGGGCGAGTCACCCCTCCACTTT

D: TRBD1
J: TRBJ2-6
V: TRBV29-1
size: once
CDR3: CSVEDRGRANVLTF
DNA: TGCAGCGTTGAGGACAGGGGAAGGGCCAACGTCCTGACTTTC

D: TRBD1
J: TRBJ1-6
V: TRBV10-3
size: -
CDR3: CAISDSDRIKNSPLHF
DNA: TGTGCCATCAGTGACTCGGACAGGATTAAAAATTCACCCCTCCACTTT

D: -
J: TRBJ2-6
V: TRBV27
size: -
CDR3: CASSTNPDSFLGANVLTF
DNA: TGTGCCAGCAGTACTAACCCGGACAGCTTCCTTGGGGCCAACGTCCTGACTTTC